Below, 18 T cell receptor beta chains from the same sample are listed, as sequenced in a study of beta chain features in type 1 diabetes. Expressed TCRB transcripts were sequenced, since all the RNA that had been isolated was reverse transcribed. Repertoires were generated with immunoSEQ multiplex PCR, while TCRdb's copy carries only in-frame clones and drops some. The data hold roughly 290,000 clones, with about 8.5% observed a single time. Sequenced input: central memory CD4+ T cells from blood. The receptors stem from a woman aged 18-35 years in good health.

The rearrangement joins TRBV6-5 to TRBJ2-1, with TRBD2 identical over 7 bases. The CDR3 spans 14 residues. J gave up 10 bases and V 6 bases, and 12 bases lay outside the gene matches. The germline V gene has CDR1 MNHEY and CDR2 SVGAGI. The CDR3 is CASRAPGGRVEQFF. In DNA form, the CDR3 reads TGTGCCAGCAGAGCTCCGGGCGGGAGAGTGGAGCAGTTCTTC.

This clone has just a few counts. The chain employs TRBV29-1 and TRBJ1-3; D is unresolved. Germline V gives CDR1 SQVTM, CDR2 ANQGSEA. This CDR3 spans 12 amino acids. Trimming took off 5 bases at V and 4 bases at J, with 9 bases between the two ends. This CDR3 is CSVRQRGNTIYF. CDR3 nucleotides: TGCAGCGTTCGGCAGAGAGGAAACACCATATATTTT.

The chain combines TRBV27 with TRBJ2-5; no reliable D call. Germline CDR1 MNHEY, CDR2 SMNVEV (reference sequence). The CDR3 covers 10 residues. The ends were cut back, 8 bases at V and 5 bases at J, with 6 bases in the middle. The DNA for the CDR3 is TGTGCCAGCGGGTGGGAGACCCAGTACTTC. It is translated as CASGWETQYF.

The rearrangement links TRBV29-1 to TRBJ2-7; 13 bases match TRBD2. The CDR3 covers 19 residues. Germline CDR1 and CDR2: SQVTM and ANQGSEA. The V and J ends lost 6 bases and 2 bases, in that order; junction bases with no gene match: 19. The CDR3 spells CSVQGTSGTGPILPYEQYF. CDR3 in DNA: TGCAGCGTGCAGGGGACTAGCGGGACCGGGCCGATCTTACCCTACGAGCAGTACTTC.

The V gene is TRBV11-2, the J gene TRBJ2-7; D possibly uses TRBD1 or TRBD2 (6 bases each). CDR1 is SGHAT, CDR2 FQNNGV, per germline. V lost 3 bases and J 6 bases, leaving 15 bases between the germline ends. The CDR3 has 14 residues. The CDR3 protein is CASSFSPGGVEQYV. The CDR3 nucleotides read TGTGCCAGCAGCTTTTCCCCCGGGGGCGTCGAGCAGTACGTC.

The rearrangement links TRBV30 to TRBJ1-5, with a possible D match to TRBD1 (5 bases). Trimming shortened V by 6 bases and J by 6 bases, and 15 bases separated the two germline ends. The CDR3 runs 13 residues. CDR1 GTSNPN and CDR2 SVGIG come from the germline V gene (reference sequence). DNA of the CDR3: TGTGCCTGTGGGACGGGCGAGGGTCAGCCCCAGCATTTT. Amino acid sequence: CACGTGEGQPQHF. The whole variable domain, filled in from reference TRBV30 and TRBJ1-5, reads SQTIHQWPATLVQPVGSPLSLECTVEGTSNPNLYWYRQAAGRGLQLLFYSVGIGQISSEVPQNLSASRPQDRQFILSSKKLLLSDSGFYLCACGTGEGQPQHFGDGTRLSIL.

The genes are TRBV4-1 and TRBJ2-2; D possibly corresponds to TRBD1 (6 bases). V was clipped by 4 bases and J by 0 bases, with 12 bases between them. CDR1 MGHRA and CDR2 YSYEKL come from the germline V gene. The CDR3 is 16 residues long. CDR3 nucleotides: TGCGCCAGCAGCCGAGAGGGACATTCGAACACCGGGGAGCTGTTTTTT. The encoded protein is CASSREGHSNTGELFF.

The rearrangement links TRBV5-6 to TRBJ1-4, with 9 bases identical to TRBD1. Germline V gene data show CDR1 as SGHDT and CDR2 as YYEEEE. The CDR3 extends over 16 amino acids. V dropped 2 bases and J dropped 7; count of bases not matched to a gene: 9. DNA of the CDR3: TGTGCCAGCAGCTTACAGGGGGCGGTCTCGGCTGAAAAACTGTTTTTT. As protein: CASSLQGAVSAEKLFF.

This clone was counted only a few times. Here the CDR3 reads CASSLGYVGTEQYV. DNA of the CDR3: TGTGCCAGCAGCTTGGGGTATGTGGGGACCGAGCAGTACGTC. This rearrangement joins TRBV5-6 to TRBJ2-7; D may correspond to TRBD1 or TRBD2 (5 bases each). The germline V gene has CDR1 SGHDT and CDR2 YYEEEE. With 0 bases removed from V and 6 bases from J, the gap between germline ends came to 13 bases. CDR3 length equals 14 residues.

About this clone: The sample has other DNA sequences that encode this CDR3 too. This chain joins TRBV5-1 and TRBJ2-2; TRBD2 aligns across 7 bases. The CDR3 extends over 15 amino acids. The trim removed 2 bases at V and 1 base at J, leaving 2 bases unmatched. The germline gives CDR1 SGHRS, CDR2 YFSETQ. This CDR3 reads CASSLSGMNTGELFF. In DNA form, the CDR3 reads TGCGCCAGCAGCTTAAGCGGGATGAACACCGGGGAGCTGTTTTTT. Based on the CDR3 plus reference TRBV5-1 and TRBJ2-2, the full variable domain is KAGVTQTPRYLIKTRGQQVTLSCSPISGHRSVSWYQQTPGQGLQFLFEYFSETQRNKGNFPGRFSGRQFSNSRSEMNVSTLELGDSALYLCASSLSGMNTGELFFGEGSRLTVL.

This sequence joins TRBV9 and TRBJ2-2; TRBD2 matches at 14 bases. This CDR3 has 15 residues. Losses at the gene ends were 3 bases for V and 8 bases for J; bases not matched to a gene: 3. Germline V lookup: CDR1 SGDLS, CDR2 YYNGEE. The CDR3 protein is CASSEGLAGGGELFF. The CDR3 bases are TGTGCCAGCAGCGAAGGACTAGCGGGAGGTGGGGAGCTGTTTTTT.

The sample holds a few counts of this clone. The chain employs TRBV2 and TRBJ2-3, with 8 bases matching TRBD1. Looked up from germline, CDR1 is SNHLY and CDR2 is FYNNEI. J gave up 4 bases and V 4 bases, and 4 bases lay outside the gene matches. CDR3 length: 14 residues. CDR3 nucleotides: TGTGCCAGCAGTGTGTTACAGGGGGCAGATACGCAGTATTTT. Translated: CASSVLQGADTQYF.

The chain carries TRBV4-1 and TRBJ1-2; the match to TRBD1 covers 8 bases. Losses at the gene ends were 5 bases for V and 6 bases for J; bases not matched to a gene: 14. CDR1 is MGHRA, CDR2 YSYEKL, per germline. The CDR3 is 16 residues long. The CDR3 reads CASSLATGTGPNGYTF. In DNA form, the CDR3 reads TGCGCCAGCAGCTTAGCCACCGGGACAGGACCTAATGGCTACACCTTC.

The sample holds a few counts of this clone. The V and J genes are TRBV6-5 and TRBJ2-1; perhaps D is TRBD1 or TRBD2 (6 bases each). V was clipped by 0 bases and J by 7 bases, with 13 bases between them. The CDR3 runs 15 residues. CDR1 is MNHEY, CDR2 SVGAGI, per germline. The CDR3 DNA follows: TGTGCCAGCAGTTACTCTTTGGGGGGCAGGAATGAGCAGTTCTTC. It encodes CASSYSLGGRNEQFF.

The chain recombines TRBV15 with TRBJ1-2; D may be TRBD1 (5 bases). The V gene's germline CDR1 is LNHNV and CDR2 YYDKDF (reference sequence). V was trimmed by 3 bases and J by 4 bases, leaving 15 bases between them. The CDR3 totals 15 residues. The CDR3 coding sequence is TGTGCCACCAGCAGCGGGGACGAGGGGAGCTATGGCTACACCTTC. Protein sequence: CATSSGDEGSYGYTF.

The chain has TRBV19 and TRBJ1-2, with TRBD1 matching over 8 bases. The CDR3 is 12 amino acids. Germline assignment: CDR1 LNHDA and CDR2 SQIVND (reference sequence). The junction had 7 bases not matched to a gene; V was cut back by 9 bases and J by 7 bases. CDR3 residues: CARGKTGVGYTF. The CDR3 DNA is TGTGCCAGAGGGAAGACAGGGGTTGGCTACACCTTC.

This clone showed up just a few times. This sequence joins TRBV7-2 and TRBJ1-1; D remains unclear. Germline-derived CDR1 and CDR2 are SGHTA and FQGNSA. This CDR3 region has 15 residues. Trimming pared 2 bases from V and 1 base from J, leaving 11 bases between. The CDR3 nucleotides read TGTGCCAGCAGCTTAATGTATGCTGCGAACACTGAAGCTTTCTTT. This translates into CASSLMYAANTEAFF.

The chain carries TRBV5-1 and TRBJ1-1; 7 nucleotides line up with TRBD1. In germline, CDR1 is SGHRS, CDR2 YFSETQ. There are 17 residues in the CDR3. V shed 4 bases and J 4 bases; nucleotides not matched to a gene: 16. The CDR3 DNA sequence: TGCGCCAGCAGCCCAAGGGGCGGTGGACAGGAGCTCACTGAAGCTTTCTTT. It encodes CASSPRGGGQELTEAFF.